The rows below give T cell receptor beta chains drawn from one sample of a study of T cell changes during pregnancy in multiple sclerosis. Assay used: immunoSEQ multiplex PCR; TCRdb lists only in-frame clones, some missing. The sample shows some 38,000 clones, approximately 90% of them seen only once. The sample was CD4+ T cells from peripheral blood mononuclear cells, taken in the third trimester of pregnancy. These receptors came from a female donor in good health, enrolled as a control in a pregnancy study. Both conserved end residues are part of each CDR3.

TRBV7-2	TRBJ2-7	CASSPIAGGMYEQYF
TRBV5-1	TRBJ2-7	CASSLDRVLSYEQYF
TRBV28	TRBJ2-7	CASSNQPGFSYEQYF
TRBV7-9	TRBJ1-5	CASSLGRTGAQPQHF
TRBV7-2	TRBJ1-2	CASSLQGDYGYTF
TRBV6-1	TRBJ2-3	CASTGSTDTQYF
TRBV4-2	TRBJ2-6	CASSQEVVIQGFSGANVLTF
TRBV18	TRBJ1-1	CASSPTLDRGQTEAFF
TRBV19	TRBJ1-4	CASTTLDRDEKLFF
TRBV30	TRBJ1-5	CAWSVSGRGQPQHF
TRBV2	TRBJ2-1	CASSEVSNEQFF
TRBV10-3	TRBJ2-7	CAIGRASYEQYF
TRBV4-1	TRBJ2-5	CASSRGVQETQYF
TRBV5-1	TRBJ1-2	CASSTLDRARGYTF
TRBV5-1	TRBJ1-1	CASSGGTHTEAFF
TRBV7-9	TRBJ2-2	CASSPQGRTGELFF
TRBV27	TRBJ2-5	CASRGTLKETQYF
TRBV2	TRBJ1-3	CASTWEGSGNTIYF
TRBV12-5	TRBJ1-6	CASGLSNSPLHF
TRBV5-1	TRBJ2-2	CASSLTGGVGELFF
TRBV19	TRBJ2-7	CASSIRKSTSGFPYEQYF
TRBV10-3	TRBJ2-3	CAISRGSSTDTQYF
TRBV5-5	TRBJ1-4	CASSWPGTPEKLFF
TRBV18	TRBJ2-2	CASSPLRQGGSTGELFF
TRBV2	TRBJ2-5	CASRTQETQYF
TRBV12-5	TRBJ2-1	CASGSPGLLINEQFF
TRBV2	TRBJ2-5	CASSVGQGGWETQYF
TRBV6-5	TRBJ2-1	CASSYTGTQAYNEQFF
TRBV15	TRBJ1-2	CATSRDLGQPDGYTF
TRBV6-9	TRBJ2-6	CASSFRGGKGSGANVLTF
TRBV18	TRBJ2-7	CASSPYRQGDYEQYF
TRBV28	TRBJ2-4	CASSNPSTDAKNIQYF
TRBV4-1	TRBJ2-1	CASSQGGSAFSYNEQFF
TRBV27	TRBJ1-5	CASSPDGRGGQPQHF
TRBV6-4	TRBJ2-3	CASSTASGGTFGTDTQYF
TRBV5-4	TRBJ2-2	CASSPGQRERAGELFF
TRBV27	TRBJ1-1	CASSPDRLKKAFF
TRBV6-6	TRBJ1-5	CASSYPAGKQQPQHF
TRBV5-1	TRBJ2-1	CASSSPRDRGSYNEQFF
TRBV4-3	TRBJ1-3	CASSQEVGGSGNTIYF
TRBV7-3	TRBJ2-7	CASSLSGGLYEQYF
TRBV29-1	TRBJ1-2	CSVIFGGNGYTF
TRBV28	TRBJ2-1	CASSTSDRGGFEQFF
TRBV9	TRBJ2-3	CASSVAGTAIDTQYF
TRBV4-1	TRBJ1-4	CASSQTGGREKLFF
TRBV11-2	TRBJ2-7	CARTGTAPYEQYF
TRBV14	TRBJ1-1	CASSQVLNTEAFF
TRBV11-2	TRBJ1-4	CASSRDRGGEKLFF
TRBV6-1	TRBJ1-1	CASRRGLNTEAFF